These 7 T cell receptor beta chains originate from one sample sequenced in a study of CD8+ T cells in alopecia areata. Sequencing relied on a cDNA template that was reverse transcribed from extracted RNA. The repertoire was sequenced with immunoSEQ multiplex PCR; TCRdb's copy has only in-frame clones and lacks some. The sample includes roughly 230,000 clones, 40% to 55% of them seen just once. Treatment denoted: oral pan-JAK inhibitor, 5-10 mg twice daily. The source material was CD4+ T cells sorted from blood, sampled at approximately week 36, from a patient treated with tofacitinib. The receptors derive from a human donor with alopecia areata.

The rearrangement uses TRBV25-1 and TRBJ1-1, with a weak D call TRBD1 (6 bases). Trimming left V 1 base short and J 2 bases short, with 14 bases between. The CDR3 extends over 16 amino acids. Germline V gene data show CDR1 as MGHDK and CDR2 as SYGVNS. The CDR3 spells CASSEWNRATNTEAFF. The CDR3 nucleotides read TGTGCCAGCAGTGAATGGAACAGGGCTACTAACACTGAAGCTTTCTTT.

This chain connects TRBV15 to TRBJ2-5, with 12 bases aligning to TRBD1. Germline loops: CDR1 LNHNV, CDR2 YYDKDF (reference sequence). This CDR3 comprises 14 residues. The V segment lost 5 bases and the J segment 4 bases; nucleotides outside the gene matches: 2. CDR3 sequence (DNA): TGTGCCACCAGCGAGGGACAGGGGGCAGAGACCCAGTACTTC. Translation: CATSEGQGAETQYF.

The chain links TRBV27 to TRBJ2-7; 13 bases agree with TRBD2. CDR1 MNHEY and CDR2 SMNVEV come from the germline V gene (reference sequence). There are 15 residues in the CDR3. Trimming removed 5 bases from V and 3 bases from J; junction bases left unmatched: 4. The CDR3 sequence: CASSRGTSGNYEQYF. In DNA form, the CDR3 reads TGTGCCAGCAGTAGGGGGACTAGCGGGAACTACGAGCAGTACTTC.

The rearrangement links TRBV6-1 to TRBJ1-2; the D is unclear. The length of the CDR3 is 11 residues. Germline V gene data show CDR1 as MNHNS and CDR2 as SASEGT. Trimming took off 8 bases at V and 8 bases at J, with 12 bases between the two ends. For the CDR3, the DNA is TGTGCCAGCCGCCTGGGGTGGGGCTACACCTTC. Protein sequence: CASRLGWGYTF.

This clone was observed a handful of times. The chain employs TRBV7-9 and TRBJ1-4, with 8 positions matching TRBD1. The CDR3 has 15 amino acids. The V segment lost 5 bases and the J segment 6 bases; nucleotides outside the gene matches: 8. The germline V gene has CDR1 SEHNR and CDR2 FQNEAQ (reference sequence). CDR3 DNA: TGTGCCAGCAGCCGGAGGACAGGGACCGATGAAAAACTGTTTTTT. Its translation is CASSRRTGTDEKLFF.

This clone appeared once. The V call is TRBV30, the J call TRBJ2-5; 9 nucleotides align to TRBD1. Germline V CDR1 and CDR2: GTSNPN, SVGIG (reference sequence). The CDR3 totals 18 residues. V trimming: 1 base; J trimming: 5 bases; junction bases outside the gene matches: 17. The CDR3 nucleotides are TGTGCCTGGAGTGAATACTCCCCGGGACAGGGAGGTAGTGAGACCCAGTACTTC. This translates into CAWSEYSPGQGGSETQYF.

Only one count was recorded for this clone. V is TRBV7-2 and J is TRBJ2-1; D unresolved. The CDR3 is made up of 15 amino acids. Germline V gene lookup returns CDR1 SGHTA and CDR2 FQGNSA. V was cut by 1 base and J by 7 bases, with 14 bases left in between. Here the CDR3 DNA reads TGTGCCAGCAGCTTAGGAGCGTTAAACGGGAATGAGCAGTTCTTC. This encodes CASSLGALNGNEQFF.